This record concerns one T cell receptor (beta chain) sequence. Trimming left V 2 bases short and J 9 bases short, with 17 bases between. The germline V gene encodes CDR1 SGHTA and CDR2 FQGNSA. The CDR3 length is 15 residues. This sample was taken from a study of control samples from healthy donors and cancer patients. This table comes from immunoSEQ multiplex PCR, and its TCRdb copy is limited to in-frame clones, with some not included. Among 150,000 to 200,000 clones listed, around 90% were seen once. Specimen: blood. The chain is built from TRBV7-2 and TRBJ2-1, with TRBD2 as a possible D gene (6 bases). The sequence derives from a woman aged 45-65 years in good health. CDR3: CASSLRRGTAGEQFF. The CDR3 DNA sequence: TGTGCCAGCAGCTTACGTCGCGGGACCGCCGGTGAGCAGTTCTTC.